This T cell receptor beta chain came from a study of blood T cell repertoires in COVID-19. Per the germline V gene, CDR1 is SNHLY and CDR2 is FYNNEI. The CDR3 covers 17 residues. The germline V and J ends were trimmed by 7 bases and 0 bases, with 19 bases remaining between them. Seattle researchers signed up patients amid active infection and tracked them longitudinally. Per the study methods: Nucleated cell counts were estimated from reference gene primer amplification. Profiled with immunoSEQ multiplex PCR; TCRdb holds only in-frame clones, not every one. The DNA was the basis for D and trimming; V, J and clone size are from that table. The data contain more than 250,000 clones, around 90% of them singletons.

The chain employs TRBV2 and TRBJ2-1; weak D call: TRBD2 (5 bases). The sequence derives from a woman in her forties or fifties with COVID-19, enrolled during active disease. The sample comprised peripheral blood. The DNA of the CDR3 is TGTGCCAGCAACCCCAACATCGGAGCGGCCTCCTACAATGAGCAGTTCTTC. Its translation is CASNPNIGAASYNEQFF.